The clone carrying this T cell receptor (beta chain) was seen once. V gave up 3 bases and J gave up 1 base, with 13 bases separating them. This CDR3 region has 15 residues. Per the germline V gene, CDR1 is GTSNPN and CDR2 is SVGIG (reference sequence). This specimen comes from a study of shared clonotypes between healthy human individuals. Across the study: The donors, two women and three men, were aged 18 to 49.

Only in-frame clones appear in the TCRdb table, and some are missing; sequencing was by immunoSEQ multiplex PCR. The sample has about 2,500,000 clones, around nine tenths seen once. V gene TRBV30 combines with J gene TRBJ1-5; D ambiguous. The sequencing sample was made of naive CD4+ T cells sorted from blood. Subset denoted: CD45RA+ positively selected. The sequence was collected from a man aged 18 to 29 in good health. CDR3: CAWSQEPKSNQPQHF. The CDR3 bases are TGTGCCTGGAGCCAAGAGCCCAAGAGCAATCAGCCCCAGCATTTT.